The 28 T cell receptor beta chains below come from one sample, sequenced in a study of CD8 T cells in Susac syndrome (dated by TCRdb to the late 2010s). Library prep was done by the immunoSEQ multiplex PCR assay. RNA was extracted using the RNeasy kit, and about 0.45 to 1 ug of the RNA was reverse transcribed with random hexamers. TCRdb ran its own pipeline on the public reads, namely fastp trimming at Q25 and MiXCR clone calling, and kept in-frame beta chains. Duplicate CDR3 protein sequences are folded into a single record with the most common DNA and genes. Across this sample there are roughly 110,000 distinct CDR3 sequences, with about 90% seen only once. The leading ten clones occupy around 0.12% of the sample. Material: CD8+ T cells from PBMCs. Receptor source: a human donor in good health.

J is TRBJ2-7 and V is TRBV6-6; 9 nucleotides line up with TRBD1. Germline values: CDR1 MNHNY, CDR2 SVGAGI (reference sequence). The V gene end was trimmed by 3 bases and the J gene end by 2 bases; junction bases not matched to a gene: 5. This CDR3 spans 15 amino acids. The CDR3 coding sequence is TGTGCCAGCAGTTATCGGGACAGGGATACCTACGAGCAGTACTTC. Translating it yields CASSYRDRDTYEQYF.

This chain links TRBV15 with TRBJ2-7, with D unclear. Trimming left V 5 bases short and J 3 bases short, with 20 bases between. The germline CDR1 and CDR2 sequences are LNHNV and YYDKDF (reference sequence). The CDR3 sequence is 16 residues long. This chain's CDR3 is CATSVGTGVRNYEQYF. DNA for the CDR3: TGTGCCACCAGCGTAGGTACCGGCGTTAGGAACTACGAGCAGTACTTC.

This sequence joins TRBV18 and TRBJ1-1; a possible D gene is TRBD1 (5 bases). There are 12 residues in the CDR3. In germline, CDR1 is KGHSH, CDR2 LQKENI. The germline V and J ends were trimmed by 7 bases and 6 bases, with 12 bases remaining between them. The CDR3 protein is CASCRELSEAFF. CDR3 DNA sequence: TGTGCCAGCTGCAGGGAACTATCTGAAGCTTTCTTT. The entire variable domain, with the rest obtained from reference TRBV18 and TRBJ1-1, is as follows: NAGVMQNPRHLVRRRGQEARLRCSPMKGHSHVYWYRQLPEEGLKFMVYLQKENIIDESGMPKERFSAEFPKEGPSILRIQQVVRGDSAAYFCASCRELSEAFFGQGTRLTVV.

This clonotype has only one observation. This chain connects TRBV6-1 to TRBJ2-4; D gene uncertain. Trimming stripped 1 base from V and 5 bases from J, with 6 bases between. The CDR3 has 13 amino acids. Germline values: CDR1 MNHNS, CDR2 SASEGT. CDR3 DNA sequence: TGTGCCAGCAGTGAAGGTTACCAAAACATTCAGTACTTC. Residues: CASSEGYQNIQYF.

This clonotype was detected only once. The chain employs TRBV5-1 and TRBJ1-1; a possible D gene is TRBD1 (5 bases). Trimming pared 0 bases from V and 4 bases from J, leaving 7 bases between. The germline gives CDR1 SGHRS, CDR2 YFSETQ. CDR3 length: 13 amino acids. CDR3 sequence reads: CASSLEQGTEAFF. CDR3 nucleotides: TGCGCCAGCAGCTTGGAGCAGGGCACTGAAGCTTTCTTT.

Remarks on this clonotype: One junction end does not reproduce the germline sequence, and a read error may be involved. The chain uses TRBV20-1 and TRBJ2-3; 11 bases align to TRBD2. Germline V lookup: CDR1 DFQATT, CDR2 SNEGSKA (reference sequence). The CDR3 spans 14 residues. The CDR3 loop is CSTRLAGLADTQYF. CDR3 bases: TGCAGTACTAGACTAGCGGGACTGGCAGATACGCAGTATTTT.

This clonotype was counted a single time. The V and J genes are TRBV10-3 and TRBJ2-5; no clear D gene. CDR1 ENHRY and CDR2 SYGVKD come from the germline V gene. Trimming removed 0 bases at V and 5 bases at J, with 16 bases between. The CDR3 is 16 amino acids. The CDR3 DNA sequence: TGTGCCATCAGTGAGTCGCCAGACCCCGCGAGGGAGACCCAGTACTTC. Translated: CAISESPDPARETQYF.

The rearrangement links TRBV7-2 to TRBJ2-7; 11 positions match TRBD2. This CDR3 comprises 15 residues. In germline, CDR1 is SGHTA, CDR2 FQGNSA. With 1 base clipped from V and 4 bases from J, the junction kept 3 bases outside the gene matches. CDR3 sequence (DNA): TGTGCCAGCAGCTTAGGTTCTAGCGGGGGGTACGAGCAGTACTTC. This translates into CASSLGSSGGYEQYF.

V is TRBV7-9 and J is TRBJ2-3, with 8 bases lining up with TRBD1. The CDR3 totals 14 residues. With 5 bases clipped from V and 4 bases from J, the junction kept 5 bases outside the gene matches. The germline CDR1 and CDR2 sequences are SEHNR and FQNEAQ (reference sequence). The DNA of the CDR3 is TGTGCCAGCAGCCCTGGACAGGGAGCAGATACGCAGTATTTT. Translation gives CASSPGQGADTQYF.

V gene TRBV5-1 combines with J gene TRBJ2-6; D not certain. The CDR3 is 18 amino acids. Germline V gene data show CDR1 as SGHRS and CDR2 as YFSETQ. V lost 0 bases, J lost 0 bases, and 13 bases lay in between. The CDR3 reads CASSLGDQVGSGANVLTF. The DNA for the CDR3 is TGCGCCAGCAGCTTGGGGGATCAAGTGGGCTCTGGGGCCAACGTCCTGACTTTC.

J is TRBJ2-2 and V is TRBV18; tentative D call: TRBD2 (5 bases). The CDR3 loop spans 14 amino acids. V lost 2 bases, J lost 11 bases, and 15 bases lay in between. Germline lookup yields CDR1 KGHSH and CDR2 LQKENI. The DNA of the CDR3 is TGTGCCAGCTCACCAGGAGGATTCGGGCCAGAGCTGTTTTTT. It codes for CASSPGGFGPELFF.

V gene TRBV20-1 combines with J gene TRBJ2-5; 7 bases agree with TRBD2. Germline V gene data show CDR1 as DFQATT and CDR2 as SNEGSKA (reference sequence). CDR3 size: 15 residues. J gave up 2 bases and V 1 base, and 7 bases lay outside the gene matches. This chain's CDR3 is CSARVAGAWQETQYF. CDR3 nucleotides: TGCAGTGCTAGAGTGGCGGGAGCTTGGCAAGAGACCCAGTACTTC.

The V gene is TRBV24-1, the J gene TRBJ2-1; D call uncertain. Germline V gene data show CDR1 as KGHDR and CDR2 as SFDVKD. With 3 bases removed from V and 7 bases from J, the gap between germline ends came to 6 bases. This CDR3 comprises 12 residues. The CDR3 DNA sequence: TGTGCCACCAGTGATAGAGCGAATGAGCAGTTCTTC. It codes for CATSDRANEQFF.

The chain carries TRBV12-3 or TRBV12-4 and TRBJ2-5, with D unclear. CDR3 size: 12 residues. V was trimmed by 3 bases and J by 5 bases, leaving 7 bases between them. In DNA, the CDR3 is TGTGCCAGCAGTTTCGCCCCCGAGACCCAGTACTTC. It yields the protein CASSFAPETQYF.

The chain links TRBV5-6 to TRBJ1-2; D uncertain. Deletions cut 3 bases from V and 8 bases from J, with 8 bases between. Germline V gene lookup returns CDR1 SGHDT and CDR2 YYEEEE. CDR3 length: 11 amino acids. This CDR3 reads CASSWVGGYTF. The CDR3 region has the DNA TGTGCCAGCAGCTGGGTCGGAGGCTACACCTTC.

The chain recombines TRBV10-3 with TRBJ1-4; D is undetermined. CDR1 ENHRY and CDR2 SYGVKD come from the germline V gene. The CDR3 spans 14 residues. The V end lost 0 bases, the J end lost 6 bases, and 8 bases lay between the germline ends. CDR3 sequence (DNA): TGTGCCATCAGTGAGTCGTCATCTCATGAAAAACTGTTTTTT. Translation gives CAISESSSHEKLFF.

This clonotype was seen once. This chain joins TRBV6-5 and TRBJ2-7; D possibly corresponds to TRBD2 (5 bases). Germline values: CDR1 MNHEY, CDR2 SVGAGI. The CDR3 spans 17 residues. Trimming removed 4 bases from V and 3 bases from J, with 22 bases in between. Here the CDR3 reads CASSSRKADLGSYEQYF. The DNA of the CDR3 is TGTGCCAGCAGTTCCCGCAAGGCGGACCTAGGGAGCTACGAGCAGTACTTC.

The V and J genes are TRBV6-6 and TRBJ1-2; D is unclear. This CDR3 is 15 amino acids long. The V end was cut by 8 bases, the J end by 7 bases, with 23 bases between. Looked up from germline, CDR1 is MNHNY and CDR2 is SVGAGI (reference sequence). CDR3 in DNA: TGTGCCAGCCAGCCCCGGACTGTCGAACGGGGTGGCTACACCTTC. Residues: CASQPRTVERGGYTF.

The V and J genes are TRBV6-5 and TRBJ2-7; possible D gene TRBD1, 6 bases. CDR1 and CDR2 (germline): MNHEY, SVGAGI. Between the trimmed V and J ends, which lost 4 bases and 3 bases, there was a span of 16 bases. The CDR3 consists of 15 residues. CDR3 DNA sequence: TGTGCCAGCAGTTTGACAGGCCGCTGGGGCTACGAGCAGTACTTC. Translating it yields CASSLTGRWGYEQYF.

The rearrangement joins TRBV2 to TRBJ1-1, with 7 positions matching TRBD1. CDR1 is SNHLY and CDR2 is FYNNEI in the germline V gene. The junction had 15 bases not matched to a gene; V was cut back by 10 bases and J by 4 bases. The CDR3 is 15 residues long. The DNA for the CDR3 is TGTGCCACCACCTACCGGACAGGCGGTGGCACTGAAGCTTTCTTT. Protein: CATTYRTGGGTEAFF.

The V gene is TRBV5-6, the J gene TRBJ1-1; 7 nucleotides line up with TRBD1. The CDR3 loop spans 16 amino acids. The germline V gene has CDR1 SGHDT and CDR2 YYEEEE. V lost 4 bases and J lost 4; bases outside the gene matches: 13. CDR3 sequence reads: CASSTAKRGHGTEAFF. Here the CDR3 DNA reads TGTGCCAGCAGCACAGCGAAAAGGGGGCATGGCACTGAAGCTTTCTTT. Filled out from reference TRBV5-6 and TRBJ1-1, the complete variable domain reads DAGVTQSPTHLIKTRGQQVTLRCSPKSGHDTVSWYQQALGQGPQFIFQYYEEEERQRGNFPDRFSGHQFPNYSSELNVNALLLGDSALYLCASSTAKRGHGTEAFFGQGTRLTVV.

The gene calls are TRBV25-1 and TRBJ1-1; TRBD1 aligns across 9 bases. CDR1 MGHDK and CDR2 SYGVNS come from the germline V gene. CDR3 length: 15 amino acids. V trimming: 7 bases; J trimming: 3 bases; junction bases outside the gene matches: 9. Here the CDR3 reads CASNPTDRGDTEAFF. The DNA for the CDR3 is TGTGCCAGCAATCCGACCGACAGGGGGGACACTGAAGCTTTCTTT.

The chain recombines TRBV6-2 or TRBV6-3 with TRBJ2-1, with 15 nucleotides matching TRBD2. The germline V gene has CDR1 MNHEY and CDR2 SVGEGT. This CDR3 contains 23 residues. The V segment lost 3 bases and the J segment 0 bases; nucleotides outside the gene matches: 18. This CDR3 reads CASSYIGLAGGPSMKSSYNEQFF. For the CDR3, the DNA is TGTGCCAGCAGTTATATCGGACTAGCGGGAGGGCCGAGTATGAAGAGCTCCTACAATGAGCAGTTCTTC.

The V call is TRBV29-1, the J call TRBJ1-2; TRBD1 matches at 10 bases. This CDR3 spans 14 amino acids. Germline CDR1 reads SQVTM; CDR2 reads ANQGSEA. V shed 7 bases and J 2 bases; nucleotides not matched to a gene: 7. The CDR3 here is CSAGQGSGNYGYTF. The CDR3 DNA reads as TGCAGCGCGGGACAGGGGTCGGGCAACTATGGCTACACCTTC. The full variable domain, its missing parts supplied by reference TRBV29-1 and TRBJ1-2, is SAVISQKPSRDICQRGTSLTIQCQVDSQVTMMFWYRQQPGQSLTLIATANQGSEATYESGFVIDKFPISRPNLTFSTLTVSNMSPEDSSIYLCSAGQGSGNYGYTFGSGTRLTVV.

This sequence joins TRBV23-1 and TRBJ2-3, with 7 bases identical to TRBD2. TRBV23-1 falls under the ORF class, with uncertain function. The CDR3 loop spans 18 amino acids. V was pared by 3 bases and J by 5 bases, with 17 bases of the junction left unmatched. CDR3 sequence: CASSHRANRLAVGDTQYF. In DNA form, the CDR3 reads TGCGCCAGCAGTCATCGGGCGAATCGACTAGCCGTGGGAGATACGCAGTATTTT.

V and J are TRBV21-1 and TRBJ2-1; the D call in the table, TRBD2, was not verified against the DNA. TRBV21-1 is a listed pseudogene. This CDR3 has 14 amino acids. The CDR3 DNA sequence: TGTGCCAGCAGCAATAAGCGGGATCACAATGAGCAGTTCTTC. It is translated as CASSNKRDHNEQFF.

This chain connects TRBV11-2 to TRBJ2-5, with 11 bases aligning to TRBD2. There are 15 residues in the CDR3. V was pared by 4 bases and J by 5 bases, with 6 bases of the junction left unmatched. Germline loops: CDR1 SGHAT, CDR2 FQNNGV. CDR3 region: CASSSSGGKQETQYF. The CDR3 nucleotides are TGTGCCAGCAGCTCTAGCGGGGGGAAACAGGAGACCCAGTACTTC. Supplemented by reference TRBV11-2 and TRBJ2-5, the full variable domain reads EAGVAQSPRYKIIEKRQSVAFWCNPISGHATLYWYQQILGQGPKLLIQFQNNGVVDDSQLPKDRFSAERLKGVDSTLKIQPAKLEDSAVYLCASSSSGGKQETQYFGPGTRLLVL.

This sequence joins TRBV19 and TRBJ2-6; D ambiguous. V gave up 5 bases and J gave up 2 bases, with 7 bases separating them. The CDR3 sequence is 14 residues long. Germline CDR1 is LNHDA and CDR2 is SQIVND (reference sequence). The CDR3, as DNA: TGTGCCAGTAGTGAAGAAGCTGGGGCCAACGTCCTGACTTTC. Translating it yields CASSEEAGANVLTF.